The entry below describes one T cell receptor (beta chain). The record originates from a study of blood T cell repertoires in COVID-19. Assay used: immunoSEQ multiplex PCR; TCRdb lists only in-frame clones, some missing. The sample holds about 180,000 clones; 70% to 85% are singletons and the top ten take around a sixth. CDR1 is MDHEN, CDR2 SYDVKM, per germline. This CDR3 contains 12 residues. V dropped 6 bases and J dropped 8 bases, with 10 bases sitting between them. Sequenced material: PBMCs or T cells enriched from blood (not recorded which). The source of this sequence is a woman between 45 and 60 years old who had recovered from COVID-19. V gene TRBV28 combines with J gene TRBJ1-4; D is unclear. Here the CDR3 reads CASSPTVEKLFF. The CDR3 DNA reads TGTGCCAGCAGCCCGACTGTGGAAAAACTGTTTTTT.